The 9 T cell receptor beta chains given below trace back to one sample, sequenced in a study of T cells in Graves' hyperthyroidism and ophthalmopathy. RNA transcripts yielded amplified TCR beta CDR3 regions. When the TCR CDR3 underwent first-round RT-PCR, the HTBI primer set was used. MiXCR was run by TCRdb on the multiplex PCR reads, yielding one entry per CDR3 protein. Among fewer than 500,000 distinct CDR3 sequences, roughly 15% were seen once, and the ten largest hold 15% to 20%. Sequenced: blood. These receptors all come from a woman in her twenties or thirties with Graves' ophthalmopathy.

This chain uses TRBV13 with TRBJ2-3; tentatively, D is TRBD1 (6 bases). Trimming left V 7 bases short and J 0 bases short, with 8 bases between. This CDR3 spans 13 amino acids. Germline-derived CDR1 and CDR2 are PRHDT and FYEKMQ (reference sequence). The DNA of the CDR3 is TGTGCCAGCAAACAGGGTAGCACAGATACGCAGTATTTT. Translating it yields CASKQGSTDTQYF. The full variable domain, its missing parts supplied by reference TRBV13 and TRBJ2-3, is AAGVIQSPRHLIKEKRETATLKCYPIPRHDTVYWYQQGPGQDPQFLISFYEKMQSDKGSIPDRFSAQQFSDYHSELNMSSLELGDSALYFCASKQGSTDTQYFGPGTRLTVL.

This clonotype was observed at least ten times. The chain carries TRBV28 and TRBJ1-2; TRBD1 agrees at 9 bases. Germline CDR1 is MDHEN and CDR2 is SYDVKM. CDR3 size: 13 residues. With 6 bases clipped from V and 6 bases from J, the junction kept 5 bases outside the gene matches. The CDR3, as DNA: TGTGCCAGCAGCTACGGACAGGGGCATGGCTACACCTTC. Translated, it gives CASSYGQGHGYTF.

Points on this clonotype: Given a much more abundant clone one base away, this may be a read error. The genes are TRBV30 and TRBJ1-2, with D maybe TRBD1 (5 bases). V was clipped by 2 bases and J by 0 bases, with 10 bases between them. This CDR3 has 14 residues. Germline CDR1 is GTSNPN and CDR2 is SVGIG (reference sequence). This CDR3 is CAWSRDGANYGYTF. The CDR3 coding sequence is TGTGCCTGGAGTAGGGACGGGGCTAACTATGGCTACACCTTC.

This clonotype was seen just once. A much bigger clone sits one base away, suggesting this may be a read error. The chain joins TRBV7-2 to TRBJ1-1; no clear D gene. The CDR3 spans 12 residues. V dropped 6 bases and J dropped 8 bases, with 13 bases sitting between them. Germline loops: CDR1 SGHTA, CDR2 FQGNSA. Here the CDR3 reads CASRQRRSEAFF. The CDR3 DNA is TGTGCCAGCAGACAAAGGCGGTCCGAAGCTTTCTTT.

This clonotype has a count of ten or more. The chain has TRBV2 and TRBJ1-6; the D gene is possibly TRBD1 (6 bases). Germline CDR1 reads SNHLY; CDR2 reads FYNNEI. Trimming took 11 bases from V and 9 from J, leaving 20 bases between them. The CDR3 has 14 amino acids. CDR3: CASDAGSQGSPLHF. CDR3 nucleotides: TGTGCCTCAGACGCAGGGTCACAGGGTTCACCCCTCCACTTT.

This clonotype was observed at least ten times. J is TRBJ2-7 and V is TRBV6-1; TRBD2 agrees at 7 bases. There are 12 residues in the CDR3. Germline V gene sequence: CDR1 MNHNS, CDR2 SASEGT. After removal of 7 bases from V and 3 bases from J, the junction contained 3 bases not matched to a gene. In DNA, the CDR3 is TGTGCCAGCACGGGGGGTGTCTACGAGCAGTACTTC. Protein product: CASTGGVYEQYF.

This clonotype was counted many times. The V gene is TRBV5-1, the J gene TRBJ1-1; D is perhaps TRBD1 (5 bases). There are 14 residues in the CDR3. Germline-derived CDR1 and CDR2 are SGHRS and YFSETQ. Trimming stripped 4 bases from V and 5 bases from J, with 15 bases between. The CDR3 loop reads CASSPLQAETEAFF. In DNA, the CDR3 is TGCGCCAGCAGCCCTTTACAGGCTGAGACTGAAGCTTTCTTT.

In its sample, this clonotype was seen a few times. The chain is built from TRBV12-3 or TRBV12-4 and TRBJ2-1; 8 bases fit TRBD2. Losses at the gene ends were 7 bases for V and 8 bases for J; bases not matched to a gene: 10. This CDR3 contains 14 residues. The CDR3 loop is CASIGGGALHEQFF. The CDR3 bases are TGTGCCAGCATCGGGGGGGGGGCACTACATGAGCAGTTCTTC.

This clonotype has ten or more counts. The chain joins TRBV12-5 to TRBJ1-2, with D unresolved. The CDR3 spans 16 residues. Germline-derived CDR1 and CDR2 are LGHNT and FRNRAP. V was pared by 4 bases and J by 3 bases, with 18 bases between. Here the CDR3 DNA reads TGTGCTAGTGGTTCGATAAACCAAGGAGCGTACTATGGCTACACCTTC. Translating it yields CASGSINQGAYYGYTF.